These T cell receptor beta chains were read from a single sample in a study of control samples from healthy donors and cancer patients. Sequenced by immunoSEQ multiplex PCR; TCRdb stores in-frame clones only, minus some. The sample carries around 130,000 clones, 80% to 95% recorded once. Specimen: blood. Receptors originate from a man between 18 and 35 years old in good health. CDR3s include the opening cysteine and the closing phenylalanine or tryptophan. D genes are given only for firm matches. The listing skips clone size in some rows; elsewhere it reads once, few, many or a size class.

clone_size | d_call | j_call | v_call | cdr3_aa | cdr3_nt
. | . | TRBJ2-3 | TRBV5-6 | CASSPRLKLDTQYF | TGTGCCAGCAGCCCCCGGCTAAAACTGGATACGCAGTATTTT
. | . | TRBJ1-2 | TRBV2 | CASSARNYGYTF | TGTGCCAGCAGTGCTAGGAACTATGGCTACACCTTC
. | TRBD2 | TRBJ2-1 | TRBV29-1 | CSVDFGRGASYNEQFF | TGCAGCGTTGATTTTGGGCGGGGGGCTTCCTACAATGAGCAGTTCTTC
. | . | TRBJ1-2 | TRBV5-4 | CASSPQGGGYTF | TGTGCCAGCAGCCCCCAGGGTGGCGGCTACACCTTC
. | TRBD1 | TRBJ2-1 | TRBV5-1 | CASSTDRGGNEQFF | TGCGCCAGCAGTACGGACAGGGGAGGGAATGAGCAGTTCTTC
. | TRBD1 | TRBJ1-5 | TRBV13 | CASSSGQSNQPQHF | TGTGCCAGCAGCTCGGGACAGTCCAATCAGCCCCAGCATTTT
. | . | TRBJ2-3 | TRBV6-2/TRBV6-3 | CASSYSTLSTQYF | TGTGCCAGCAGTTACTCTACTTTGAGTACGCAGTATTTT
once | . | TRBJ2-2 | TRBV12-5 | CASGRGVTAGELFF | TGTGCTAGTGGGAGGGGAGTAACAGCCGGGGAGCTGTTTTTT
. | . | TRBJ2-3 | TRBV9 | CASSEAVFTDTQYF | TGTGCCAGCAGCGAGGCGGTTTTCACAGATACGCAGTATTTT
. | . | TRBJ2-1 | TRBV5-1 | CASSLEGITYNEQFF | TGCGCCAGCAGCTTGGAAGGCATAACCTACAATGAGCAGTTCTTC
. | . | TRBJ1-2 | TRBV7-9 | CASSLGRGDGYTF | TGTGCCAGCAGCTTAGGCAGGGGAGATGGCTACACCTTC
. | . | TRBJ2-3 | TRBV24-1 | CATSEKSRTDTQYF | TGTGCCACCAGTGAAAAATCTAGGACAGATACGCAGTATTTT